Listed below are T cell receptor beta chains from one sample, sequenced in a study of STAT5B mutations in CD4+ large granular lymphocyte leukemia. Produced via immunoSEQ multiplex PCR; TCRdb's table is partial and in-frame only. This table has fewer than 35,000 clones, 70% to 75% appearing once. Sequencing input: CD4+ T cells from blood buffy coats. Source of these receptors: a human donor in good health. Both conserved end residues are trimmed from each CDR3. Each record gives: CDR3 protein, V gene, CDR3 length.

ASSPGQSYGYT TRBV5-6 11
ASADFTGELF TRBV5-1 10
SSPGGEKLF TRBV20-1 9
ASSFGRFTRNEQF TRBV28 13
ASSRPGGEQY TRBV27 10
ASSHFTDTQY TRBV6-6 10
ASSQARSTTNEKLF TRBV4-3 14
ASSEDRNTEAF TRBV7-3 11
ASSTRGIGEVIQY TRBV6-5 13
AISRTVGTDTQY TRBV10-3 12
ATSFQNEQF TRBV15 9
ASSVETQY TRBV7-9 8
ASSPLSGSADTQY TRBV18 13
ASGVTSAGNTIY TRBV12-5 12
SVEGQGASGNTIY TRBV29-1 13
ASGLNRNSYEQY TRBV27 12
ASSLTMLAKNIQY TRBV28 13
ASSYSPGQVSYEQY TRBV6-5 14
ASSAGQGTVAF TRBV7-9 11
ASSPDIGGVETQY TRBV28 13
ATTTDTSSYEQY TRBV6-5 12
ASTRTGTNYGYT TRBV19 12
ASSEVRAASSGANVLT TRBV6-1 16
ASSQPGTSGSVNTGELF TRBV28 17
ASSQGGTANEKLF TRBV4-1 13
ASTSGTGIAKNIQY TRBV5-6 14
SVEVPVIQETQY TRBV29-1 12
ASSSTSGRSFGEQF TRBV5-1 14
ATGQVYGYT TRBV5-8 9
ASSLGLARQVTQY TRBV5-1 13
ASSLAWMNTEAF TRBV5-1 12
ASTEGRGLIYNEQF TRBV25-1 14
ASSYRAGRVTGELF TRBV6-6 14
ASSTPGGAANEKLF TRBV19 14
ASSVRAAGEQY TRBV6-1 11
ASSLTITGPYQPQH TRBV5-6 14
ASAAGSNQPQH TRBV2 11
ASSLAARVSTGELF TRBV5-1 14